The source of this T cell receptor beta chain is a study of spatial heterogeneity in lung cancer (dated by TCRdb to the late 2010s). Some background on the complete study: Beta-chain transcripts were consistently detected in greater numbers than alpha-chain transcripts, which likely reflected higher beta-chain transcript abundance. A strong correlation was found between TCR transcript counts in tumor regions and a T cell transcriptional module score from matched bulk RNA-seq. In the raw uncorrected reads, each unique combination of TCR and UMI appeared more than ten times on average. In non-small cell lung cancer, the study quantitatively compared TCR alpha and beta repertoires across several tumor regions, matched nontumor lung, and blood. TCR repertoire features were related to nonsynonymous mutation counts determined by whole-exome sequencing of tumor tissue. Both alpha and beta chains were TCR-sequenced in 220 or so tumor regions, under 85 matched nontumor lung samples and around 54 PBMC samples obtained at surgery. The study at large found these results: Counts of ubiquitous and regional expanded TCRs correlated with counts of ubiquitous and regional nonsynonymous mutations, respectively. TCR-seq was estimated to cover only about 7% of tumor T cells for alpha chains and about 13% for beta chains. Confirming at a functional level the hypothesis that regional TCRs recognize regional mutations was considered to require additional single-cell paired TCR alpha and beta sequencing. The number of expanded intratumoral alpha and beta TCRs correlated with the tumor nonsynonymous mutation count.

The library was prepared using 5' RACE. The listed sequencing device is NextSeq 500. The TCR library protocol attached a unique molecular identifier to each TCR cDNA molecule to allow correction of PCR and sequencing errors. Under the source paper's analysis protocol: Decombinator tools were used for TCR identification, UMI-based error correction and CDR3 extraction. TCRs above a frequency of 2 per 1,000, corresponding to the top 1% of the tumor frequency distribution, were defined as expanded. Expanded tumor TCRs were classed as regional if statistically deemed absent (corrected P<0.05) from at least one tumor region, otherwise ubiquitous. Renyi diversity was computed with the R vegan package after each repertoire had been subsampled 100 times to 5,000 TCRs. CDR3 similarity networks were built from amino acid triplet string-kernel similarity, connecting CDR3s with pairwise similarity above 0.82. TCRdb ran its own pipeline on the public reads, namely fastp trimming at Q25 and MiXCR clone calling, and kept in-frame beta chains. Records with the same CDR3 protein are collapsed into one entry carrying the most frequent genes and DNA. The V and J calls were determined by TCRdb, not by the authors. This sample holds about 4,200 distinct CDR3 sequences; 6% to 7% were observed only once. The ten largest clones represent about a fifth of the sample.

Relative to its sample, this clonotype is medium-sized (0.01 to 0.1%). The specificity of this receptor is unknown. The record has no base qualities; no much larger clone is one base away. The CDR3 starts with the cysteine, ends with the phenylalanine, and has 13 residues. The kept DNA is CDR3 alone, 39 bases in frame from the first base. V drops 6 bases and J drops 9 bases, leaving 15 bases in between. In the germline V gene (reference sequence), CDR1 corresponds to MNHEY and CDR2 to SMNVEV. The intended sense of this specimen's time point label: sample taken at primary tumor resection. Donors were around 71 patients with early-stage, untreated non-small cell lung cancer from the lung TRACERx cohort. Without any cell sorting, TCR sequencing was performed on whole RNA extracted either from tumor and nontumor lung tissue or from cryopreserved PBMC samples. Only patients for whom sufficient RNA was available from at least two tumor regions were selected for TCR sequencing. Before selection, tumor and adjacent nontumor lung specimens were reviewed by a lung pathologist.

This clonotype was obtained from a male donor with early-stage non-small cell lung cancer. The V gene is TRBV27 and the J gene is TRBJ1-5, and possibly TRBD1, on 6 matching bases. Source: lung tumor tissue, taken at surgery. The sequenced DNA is TGTGCCAGCAGCCTCAGGGACAACCGGCCCCAGCATTTT. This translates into CASSLRDNRPQHF.